This T cell receptor (beta chain) was profiled in a study of cytomegalovirus exposure and HLA in healthy donors. Study results and caveats: Segments of the TCR beta V type were, in most cases, productive about 87% or about 30% of the time in an earlier analysis.

Both 60 Vbeta primers and 13 Jbeta primers went into the PCR. Generated by immunoSEQ multiplex PCR, the TCRdb table keeps only in-frame clones and is missing some. The profile covers 85,000 to 130,000 clones, with nearly 80% appearing a single time and about 5.3% taken by the ten largest. With regard to this clone: Its antigen is unknown.

V lost 7 bases to trimming and J lost 2 bases, with 6 bases between them. Germline CDR1 is MDHEN and CDR2 is SYDVKM. This CDR3 is 12 amino acids long. The sequencing sample was made of PBMCs. V is TRBV28 and J is TRBJ1-5; no clear D. The receptor was derived from a man in his sixties in good health and CMV-seropositive. The CDR3 sequence: CASIEGNQPQHF. In DNA form, the CDR3 reads TGTGCCAGCATTGAGGGCAATCAGCCCCAGCATTTT. The entire variable domain, with the rest obtained from reference TRBV28 and TRBJ1-5, is as follows: DVKVTQSSRYLVKRTGEKVFLECVQDMDHENMFWYRQDPGLGLRLIYFSYDVKMKEKGDIPEGYSVSREKKERFSLILESASTNQTSMYLCASIEGNQPQHFGDGTRLSIL.